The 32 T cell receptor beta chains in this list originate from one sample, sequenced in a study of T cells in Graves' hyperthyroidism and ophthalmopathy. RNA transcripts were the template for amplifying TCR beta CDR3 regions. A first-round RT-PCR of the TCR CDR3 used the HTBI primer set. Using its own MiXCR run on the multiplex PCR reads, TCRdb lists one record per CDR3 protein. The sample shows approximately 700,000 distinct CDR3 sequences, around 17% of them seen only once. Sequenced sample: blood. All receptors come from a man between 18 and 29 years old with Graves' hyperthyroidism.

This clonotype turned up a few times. The CDR3 nucleotides are TGTGCCTGGAGTTCCCAGAGGTGGGACACTGAAGCTTTCTTT. This encodes CAWSSQRWDTEAFF. The rearrangement uses TRBV30 and TRBJ1-1; D call uncertain. V shed 2 bases and J shed 3 bases, with 13 bases lying between them. Looked up from germline, CDR1 is GTSNPN and CDR2 is SVGIG (reference sequence). This CDR3 has 14 residues.

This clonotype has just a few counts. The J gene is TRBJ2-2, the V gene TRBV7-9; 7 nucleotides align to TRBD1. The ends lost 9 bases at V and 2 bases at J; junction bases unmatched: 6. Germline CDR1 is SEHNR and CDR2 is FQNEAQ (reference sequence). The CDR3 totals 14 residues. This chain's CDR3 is CARDTGVNTGELFF. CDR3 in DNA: TGTGCCAGGGATACAGGGGTAAACACCGGGGAGCTGTTTTTT.

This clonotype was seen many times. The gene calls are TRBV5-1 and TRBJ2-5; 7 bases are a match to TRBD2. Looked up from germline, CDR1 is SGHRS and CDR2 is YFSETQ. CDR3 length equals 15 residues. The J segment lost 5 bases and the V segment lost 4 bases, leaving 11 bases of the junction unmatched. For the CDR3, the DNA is TGCGCCAGCAGCCTCCTTGGACTAGTCTATGAGACCCAGTACTTC. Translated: CASSLLGLVYETQYF.

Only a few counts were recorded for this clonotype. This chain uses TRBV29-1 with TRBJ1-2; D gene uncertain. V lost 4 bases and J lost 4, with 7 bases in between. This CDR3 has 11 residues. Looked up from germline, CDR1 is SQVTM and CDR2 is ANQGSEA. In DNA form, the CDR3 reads TGCAGCGTTGTCGGGAGCTATGGCTACACCTTC. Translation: CSVVGSYGYTF.

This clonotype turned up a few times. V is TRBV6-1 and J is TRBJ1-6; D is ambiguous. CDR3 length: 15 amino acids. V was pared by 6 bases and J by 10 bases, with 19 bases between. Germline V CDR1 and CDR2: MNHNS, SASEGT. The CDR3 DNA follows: TGTGCCAGCAGCACGGAAGGGAGGGTTGGCTCACCCCTCCACTTT. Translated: CASSTEGRVGSPLHF.

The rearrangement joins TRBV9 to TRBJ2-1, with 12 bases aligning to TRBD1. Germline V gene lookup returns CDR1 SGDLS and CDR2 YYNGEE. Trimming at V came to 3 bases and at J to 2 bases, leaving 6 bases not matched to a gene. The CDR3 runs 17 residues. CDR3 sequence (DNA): TGTGCCAGCAGCGATTCCGGGACAGGGGGCGCCTACAATGAGCAGTTCTTC. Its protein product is CASSDSGTGGAYNEQFF.

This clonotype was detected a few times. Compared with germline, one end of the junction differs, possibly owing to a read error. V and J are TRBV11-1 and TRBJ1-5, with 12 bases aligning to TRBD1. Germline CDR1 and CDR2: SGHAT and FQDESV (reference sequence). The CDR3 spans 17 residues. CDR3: CAGSLGQGALSNQPQHF. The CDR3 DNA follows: TGTGCCGGCAGTTTGGGACAGGGGGCTTTATCCAATCAGCCCCAGCATTTT. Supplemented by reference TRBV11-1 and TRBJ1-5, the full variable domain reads EAEVAQSPRYKITEKSQAVAFWCDPISGHATLYWYRQILGQGPELLVQFQDESVVDDSQLPKDRFSAERLKGVDSTLKIQPAELGDSAMYLCAGSLGQGALSNQPQHFGDGTRLSIL.

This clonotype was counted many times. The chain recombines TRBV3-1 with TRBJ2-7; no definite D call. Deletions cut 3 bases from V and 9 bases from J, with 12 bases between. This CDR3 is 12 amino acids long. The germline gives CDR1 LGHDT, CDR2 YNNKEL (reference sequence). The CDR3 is CASSQNKGRQYF. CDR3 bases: TGTGCCAGCAGCCAGAATAAGGGTCGGCAGTACTTC.

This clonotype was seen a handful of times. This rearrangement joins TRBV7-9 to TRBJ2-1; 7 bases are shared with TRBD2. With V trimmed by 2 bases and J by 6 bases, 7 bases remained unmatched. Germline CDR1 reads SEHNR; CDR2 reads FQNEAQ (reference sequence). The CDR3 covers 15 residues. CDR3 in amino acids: CASSLRREGRNEQFF. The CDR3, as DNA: TGTGCCAGCAGCTTAAGGAGGGAGGGCCGCAATGAGCAGTTCTTC.

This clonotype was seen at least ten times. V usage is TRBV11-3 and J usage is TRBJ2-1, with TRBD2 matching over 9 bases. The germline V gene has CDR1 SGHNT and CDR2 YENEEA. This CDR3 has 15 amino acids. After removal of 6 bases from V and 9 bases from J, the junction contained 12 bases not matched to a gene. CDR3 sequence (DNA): TGTGCCAGCAGAGTGAGCCGCGCGGGAGGGCCTGAGCAGTTCTTC. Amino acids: CASRVSRAGGPEQFF. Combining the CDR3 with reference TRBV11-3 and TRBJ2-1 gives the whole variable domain EAGVVQSPRYKIIEKKQPVAFWCNPISGHNTLYWYLQNLGQGPELLIRYENEEAVDDSQLPKDRFSAERLKGVDSTLKIQPAELGDSAVYLCASRVSRAGGPEQFFGPGTRLTVL.

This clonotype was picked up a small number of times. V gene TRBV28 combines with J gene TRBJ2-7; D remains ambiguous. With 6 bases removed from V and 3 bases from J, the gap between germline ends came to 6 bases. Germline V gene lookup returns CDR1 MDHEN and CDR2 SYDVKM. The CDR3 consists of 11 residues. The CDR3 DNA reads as TGTGCCAGCAGGCAGTTCTACGAGCAGTACTTC. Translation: CASRQFYEQYF.

CDR3 sequence (DNA): TGTGCCAGCAGCTTAGACACTAGTGGTGAGCAGTTCTTC. It encodes CASSLDTSGEQFF. The rearrangement uses TRBV7-9 and TRBJ2-1, with D tentatively TRBD2 (5 bases). CDR3 length: 13 amino acids. Trimming pared 1 base from V and 9 bases from J, leaving 10 bases between. Germline V gene data show CDR1 as SEHNR and CDR2 as FQNEAQ (reference sequence). Using reference TRBV7-9 and TRBJ2-1 for the parts outside the CDR3, the full variable domain is DTGVSQNPRHKITKRGQNVTFRCDPISEHNRLYWYRQTLGQGPEFLTYFQNEAQLEKSRLLSDRFSAERPKGSFSTLEIQRTEQGDSAMYLCASSLDTSGEQFFGPGTRLTVL.

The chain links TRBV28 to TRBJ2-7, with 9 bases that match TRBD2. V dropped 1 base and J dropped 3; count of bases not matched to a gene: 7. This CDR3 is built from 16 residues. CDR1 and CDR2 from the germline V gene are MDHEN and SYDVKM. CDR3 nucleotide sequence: TGTGCCAGCAGTTTATCCGTAGCGGGAGTGTTCTACGAGCAGTACTTC. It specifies CASSLSVAGVFYEQYF.

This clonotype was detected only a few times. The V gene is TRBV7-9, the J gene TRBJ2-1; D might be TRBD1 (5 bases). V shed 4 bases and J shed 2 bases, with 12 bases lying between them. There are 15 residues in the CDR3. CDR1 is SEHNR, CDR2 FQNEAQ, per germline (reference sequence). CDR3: CASSSTRAPYNEQFF. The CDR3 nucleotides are TGTGCCAGCAGCTCAACCAGGGCCCCCTACAATGAGCAGTTCTTC.

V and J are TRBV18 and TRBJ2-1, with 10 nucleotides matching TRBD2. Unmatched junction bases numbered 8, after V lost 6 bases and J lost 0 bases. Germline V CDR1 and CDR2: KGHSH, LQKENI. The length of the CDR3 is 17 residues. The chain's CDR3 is CASSPRLAGFSYNEQFF. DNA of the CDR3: TGTGCCAGCTCTCCCCGACTAGCGGGTTTCTCCTACAATGAGCAGTTCTTC.

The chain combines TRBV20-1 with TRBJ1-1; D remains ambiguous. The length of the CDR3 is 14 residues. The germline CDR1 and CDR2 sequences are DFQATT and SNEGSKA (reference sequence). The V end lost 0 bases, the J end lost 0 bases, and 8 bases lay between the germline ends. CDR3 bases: TGCAGTGCTAGAGATAGGAGCCTGAACACTGAAGCTTTCTTT. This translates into CSARDRSLNTEAFF.

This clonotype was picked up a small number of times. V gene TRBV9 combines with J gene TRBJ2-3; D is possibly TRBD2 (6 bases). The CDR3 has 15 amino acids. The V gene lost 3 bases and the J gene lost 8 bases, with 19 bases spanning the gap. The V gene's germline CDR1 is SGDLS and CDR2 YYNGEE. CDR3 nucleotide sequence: TGTGCCAGCAGCGGTAGTACTAGCACCACGGGTACGCAGTATTTT. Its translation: CASSGSTSTTGTQYF.

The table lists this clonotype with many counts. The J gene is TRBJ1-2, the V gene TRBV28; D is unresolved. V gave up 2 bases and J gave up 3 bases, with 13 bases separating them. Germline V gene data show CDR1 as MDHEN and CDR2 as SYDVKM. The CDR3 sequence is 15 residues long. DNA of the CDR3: TGTGCCAGCAGTTTAAGTAGTCTGGCCCACTATGGCTACACCTTC. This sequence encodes CASSLSSLAHYGYTF.

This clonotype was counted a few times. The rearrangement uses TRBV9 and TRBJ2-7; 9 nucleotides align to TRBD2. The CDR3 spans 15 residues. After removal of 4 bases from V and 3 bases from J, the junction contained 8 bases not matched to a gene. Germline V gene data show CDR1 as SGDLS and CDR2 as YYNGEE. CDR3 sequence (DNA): TGTGCCAGCAGCCCTTTAGCGGGAGCCGTCTACGAGCAGTACTTC. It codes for CASSPLAGAVYEQYF.

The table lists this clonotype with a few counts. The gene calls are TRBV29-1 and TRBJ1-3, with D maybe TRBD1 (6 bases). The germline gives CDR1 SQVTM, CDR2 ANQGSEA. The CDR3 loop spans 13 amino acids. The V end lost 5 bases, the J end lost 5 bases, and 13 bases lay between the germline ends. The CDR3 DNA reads TGCAGCGTTACCGGGACATCAAGAAACACCATATATTTT. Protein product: CSVTGTSRNTIYF.

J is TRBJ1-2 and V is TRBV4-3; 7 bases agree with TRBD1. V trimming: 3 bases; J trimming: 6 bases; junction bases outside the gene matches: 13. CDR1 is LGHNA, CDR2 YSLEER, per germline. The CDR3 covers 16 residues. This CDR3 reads CASSHKPTPGGNGYTF. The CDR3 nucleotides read TGCGCCAGCAGCCACAAGCCAACCCCAGGGGGGAATGGCTACACCTTC.

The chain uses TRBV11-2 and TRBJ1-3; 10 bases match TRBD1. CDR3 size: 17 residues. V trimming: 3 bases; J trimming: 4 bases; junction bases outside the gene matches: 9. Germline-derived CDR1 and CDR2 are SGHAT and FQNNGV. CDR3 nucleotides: TGTGCCAGCAGCTTGACAGGGGGCTTAATATCGGGAAACACCATATATTTT. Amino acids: CASSLTGGLISGNTIYF.

The CDR3 DNA follows: TGTGCCAGCAGAACCGGGACGGAGTATGGCTACACCTTC. It encodes CASRTGTEYGYTF. J is TRBJ1-2 and V is TRBV6-2 or TRBV6-3; tentatively, D is TRBD1 (5 bases). Trimming removed 6 bases from V and 5 bases from J, with 13 bases in between. The CDR3 consists of 13 residues. Per the germline V gene, CDR1 is MNHEY and CDR2 is SVGEGT.

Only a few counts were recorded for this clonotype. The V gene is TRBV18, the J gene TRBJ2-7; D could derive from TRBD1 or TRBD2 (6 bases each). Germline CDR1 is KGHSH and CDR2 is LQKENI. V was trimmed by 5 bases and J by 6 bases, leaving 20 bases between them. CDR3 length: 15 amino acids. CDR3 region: CASSDPADGGGEQYF. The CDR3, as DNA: TGTGCCAGCTCAGACCCAGCGGACGGAGGGGGCGAGCAGTACTTC.

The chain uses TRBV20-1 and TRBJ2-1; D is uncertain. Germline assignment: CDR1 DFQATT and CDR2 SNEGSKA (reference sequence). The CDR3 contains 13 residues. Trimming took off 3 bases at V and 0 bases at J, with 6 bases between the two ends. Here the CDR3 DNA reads TGCAGTGCTAGCGTTAGCTCCTACAATGAGCAGTTCTTC. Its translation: CSASVSSYNEQFF.

This CDR3 is CSAGDSSNSPLHF. Written as DNA, the CDR3 is TGCAGTGCAGGCGACAGCTCTAATTCACCCCTCCACTTT. V and J are TRBV20-1 and TRBJ1-6, with a tentative D call TRBD1 (5 bases). Trimming took off 6 bases at V and 6 bases at J, with 12 bases between the two ends. CDR1 is DFQATT and CDR2 is SNEGSKA in the germline V gene (reference sequence). This CDR3 is built from 13 residues.

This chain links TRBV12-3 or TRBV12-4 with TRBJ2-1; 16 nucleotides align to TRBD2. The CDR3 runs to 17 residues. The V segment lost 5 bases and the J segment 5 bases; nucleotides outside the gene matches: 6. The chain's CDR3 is CASSMGLAGGPHNEQFF. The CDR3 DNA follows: TGTGCCAGCAGTATGGGACTAGCGGGAGGGCCCCACAATGAGCAGTTCTTC.

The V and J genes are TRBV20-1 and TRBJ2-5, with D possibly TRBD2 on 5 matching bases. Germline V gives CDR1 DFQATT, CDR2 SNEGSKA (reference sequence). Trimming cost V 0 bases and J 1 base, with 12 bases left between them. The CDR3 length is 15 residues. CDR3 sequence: CSARDKEGCQETQYF. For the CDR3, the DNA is TGCAGTGCTAGAGATAAAGAGGGATGCCAAGAGACCCAGTACTTC.

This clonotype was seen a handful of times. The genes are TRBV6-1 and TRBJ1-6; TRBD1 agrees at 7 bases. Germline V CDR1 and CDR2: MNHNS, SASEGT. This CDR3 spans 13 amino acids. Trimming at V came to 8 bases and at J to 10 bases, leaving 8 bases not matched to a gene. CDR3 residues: CASADREGSPLHF. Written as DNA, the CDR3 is TGTGCCAGCGCAGACAGGGAGGGATCACCCCTCCACTTT.

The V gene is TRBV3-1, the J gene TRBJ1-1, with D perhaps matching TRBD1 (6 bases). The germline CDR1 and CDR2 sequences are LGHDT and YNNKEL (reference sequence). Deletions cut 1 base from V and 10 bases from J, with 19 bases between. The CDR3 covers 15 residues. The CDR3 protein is CASSQVPDSTRGAFF. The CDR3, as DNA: TGTGCCAGCAGCCAAGTTCCGGACAGTACCAGAGGAGCTTTCTTT.

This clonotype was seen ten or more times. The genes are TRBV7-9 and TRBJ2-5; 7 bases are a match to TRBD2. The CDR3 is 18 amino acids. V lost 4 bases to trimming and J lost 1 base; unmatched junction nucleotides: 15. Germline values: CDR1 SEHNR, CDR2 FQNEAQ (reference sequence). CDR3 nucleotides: TGTGCCAGCAGCTCGTATACGGCGCGGAGCGGGATCCAAGAGACCCAGTACTTC. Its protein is CASSSYTARSGIQETQYF.

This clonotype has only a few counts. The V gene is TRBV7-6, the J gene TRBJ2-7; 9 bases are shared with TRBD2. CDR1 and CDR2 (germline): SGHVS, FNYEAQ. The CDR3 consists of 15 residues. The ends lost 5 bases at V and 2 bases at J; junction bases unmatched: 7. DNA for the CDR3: TGTGCCAGCAGCCGGTGGACTAGCGAGACCTACGAGCAGTACTTC. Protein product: CASSRWTSETYEQYF.